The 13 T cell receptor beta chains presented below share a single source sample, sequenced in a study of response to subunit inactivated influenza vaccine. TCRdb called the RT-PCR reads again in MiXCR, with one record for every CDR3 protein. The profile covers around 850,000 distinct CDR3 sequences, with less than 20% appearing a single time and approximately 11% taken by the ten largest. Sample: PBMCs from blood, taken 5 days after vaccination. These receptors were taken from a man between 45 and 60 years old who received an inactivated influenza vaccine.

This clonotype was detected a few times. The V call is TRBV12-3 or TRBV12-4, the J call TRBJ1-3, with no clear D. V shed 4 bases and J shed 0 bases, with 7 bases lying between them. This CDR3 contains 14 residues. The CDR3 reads CASSYSRSGNTIYF. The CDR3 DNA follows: TGTGCCAGCAGTTACAGTCGCTCTGGAAACACCATATATTTT.

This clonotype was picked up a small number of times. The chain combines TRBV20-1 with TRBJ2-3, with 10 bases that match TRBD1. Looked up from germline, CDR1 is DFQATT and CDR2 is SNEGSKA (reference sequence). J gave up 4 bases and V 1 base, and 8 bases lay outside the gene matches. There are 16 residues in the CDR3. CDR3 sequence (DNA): TGCAGTGCTAGAGGGGGACAGGGGATGGGTGCAGATACGCAGTATTTT. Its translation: CSARGGQGMGADTQYF.

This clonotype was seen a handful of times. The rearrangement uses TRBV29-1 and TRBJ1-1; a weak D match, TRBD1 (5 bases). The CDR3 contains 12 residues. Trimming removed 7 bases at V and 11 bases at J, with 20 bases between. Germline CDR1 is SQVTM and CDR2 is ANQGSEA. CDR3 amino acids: CSAGPTAVGAFF. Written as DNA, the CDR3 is TGCAGCGCGGGACCGACGGCGGTTGGCGCTTTCTTT.

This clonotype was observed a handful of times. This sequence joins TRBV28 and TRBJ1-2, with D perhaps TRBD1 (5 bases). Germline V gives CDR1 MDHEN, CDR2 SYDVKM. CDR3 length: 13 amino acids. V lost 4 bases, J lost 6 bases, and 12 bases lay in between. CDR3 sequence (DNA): TGTGCCAGCAGTTACAGGTTAGGCGATGGCTACACCTTC. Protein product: CASSYRLGDGYTF.

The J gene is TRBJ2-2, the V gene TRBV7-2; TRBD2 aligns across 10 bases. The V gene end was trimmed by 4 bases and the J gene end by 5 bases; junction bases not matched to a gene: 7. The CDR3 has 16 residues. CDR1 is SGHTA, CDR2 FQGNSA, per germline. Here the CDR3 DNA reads TGTGCCAGCAGCTCGAAGCGGGGGGGCGGGACCGGGGAGCTGTTTTTT. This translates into CASSSKRGGGTGELFF.

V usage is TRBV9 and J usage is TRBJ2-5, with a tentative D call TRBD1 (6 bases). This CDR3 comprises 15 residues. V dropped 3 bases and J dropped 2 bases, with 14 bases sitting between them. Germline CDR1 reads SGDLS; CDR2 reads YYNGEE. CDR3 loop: CASSAYSDRQETQYF. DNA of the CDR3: TGTGCCAGCAGCGCCTACTCTGACAGGCAAGAGACCCAGTACTTC. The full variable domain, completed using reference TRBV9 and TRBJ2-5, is DSGVTQTPKHLITATGQRVTLRCSPRSGDLSVYWYQQSLDQGLQFLIQYYNGEERAKGNILERFSAQQFPDLHSELNLSSLELGDSALYFCASSAYSDRQETQYFGPGTRLLVL.

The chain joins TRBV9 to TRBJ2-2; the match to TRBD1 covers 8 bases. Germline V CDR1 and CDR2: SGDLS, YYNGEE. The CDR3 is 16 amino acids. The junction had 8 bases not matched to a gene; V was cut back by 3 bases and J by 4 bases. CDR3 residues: CASSGMTGAGTGELFF. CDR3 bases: TGTGCCAGCAGCGGAATGACAGGGGCGGGCACCGGGGAGCTGTTTTTT.

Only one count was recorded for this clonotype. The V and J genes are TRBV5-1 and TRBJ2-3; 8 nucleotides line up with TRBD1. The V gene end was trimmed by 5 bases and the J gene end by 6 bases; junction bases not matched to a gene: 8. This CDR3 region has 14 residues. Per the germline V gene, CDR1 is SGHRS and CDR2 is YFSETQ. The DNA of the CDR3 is TGCGCCAGCAGGTGGGCAGGGGGCGGCGATACGCAGTATTTT. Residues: CASRWAGGGDTQYF. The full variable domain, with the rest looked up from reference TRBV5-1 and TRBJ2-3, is KAGVTQTPRYLIKTRGQQVTLSCSPISGHRSVSWYQQTPGQGLQFLFEYFSETQRNKGNFPGRFSGRQFSNSRSEMNVSTLELGDSALYLCASRWAGGGDTQYFGPGTRLTVL.

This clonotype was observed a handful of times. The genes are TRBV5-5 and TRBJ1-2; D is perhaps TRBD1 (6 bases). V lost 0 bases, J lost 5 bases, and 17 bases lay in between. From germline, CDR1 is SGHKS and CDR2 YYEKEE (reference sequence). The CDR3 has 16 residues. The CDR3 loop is CASSLDGGTIGYGYTF. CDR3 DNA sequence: TGTGCCAGCAGCTTGGATGGAGGGACAATCGGGTATGGCTACACCTTC.

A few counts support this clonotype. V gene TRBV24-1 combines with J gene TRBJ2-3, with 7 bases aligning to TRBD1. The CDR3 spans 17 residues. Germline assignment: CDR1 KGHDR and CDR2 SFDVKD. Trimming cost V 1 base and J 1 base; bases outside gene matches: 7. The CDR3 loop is CATSDFTGTEGTDTQYF. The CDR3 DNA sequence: TGTGCCACCAGTGATTTTACCGGGACAGAGGGCACAGATACGCAGTATTTT.

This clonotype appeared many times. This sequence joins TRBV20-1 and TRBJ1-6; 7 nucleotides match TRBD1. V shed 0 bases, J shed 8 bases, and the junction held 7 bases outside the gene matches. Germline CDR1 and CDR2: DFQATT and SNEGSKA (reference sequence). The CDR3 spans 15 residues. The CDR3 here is CSARDGGGMDSPLHF. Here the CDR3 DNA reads TGCAGTGCTAGAGATGGAGGGGGCATGGATTCACCCCTCCACTTT.

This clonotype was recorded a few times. The CDR3 sequence is CASSKAQQETQYF. CDR3 DNA: TGCGCCAGCAGCAAGGCACAGCAAGAGACCCAGTACTTC. The gene calls are TRBV5-1 and TRBJ2-5; D is undetermined. The ends were cut back, 4 bases at V and 2 bases at J, with 9 bases in the middle. This CDR3 region has 13 residues. Germline V CDR1 and CDR2: SGHRS, YFSETQ. Full variable domain (outside the CDR3, taken from reference TRBV5-1 and TRBJ2-5): KAGVTQTPRYLIKTRGQQVTLSCSPISGHRSVSWYQQTPGQGLQFLFEYFSETQRNKGNFPGRFSGRQFSNSRSEMNVSTLELGDSALYLCASSKAQQETQYFGPGTRLLVL.

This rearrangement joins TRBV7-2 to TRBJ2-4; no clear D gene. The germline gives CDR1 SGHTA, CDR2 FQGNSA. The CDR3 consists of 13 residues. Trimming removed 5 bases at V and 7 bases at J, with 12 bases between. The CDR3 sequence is CASSPRVYNIQYF. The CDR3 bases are TGTGCCAGCAGCCCACGGGTCTATAACATTCAGTACTTC.